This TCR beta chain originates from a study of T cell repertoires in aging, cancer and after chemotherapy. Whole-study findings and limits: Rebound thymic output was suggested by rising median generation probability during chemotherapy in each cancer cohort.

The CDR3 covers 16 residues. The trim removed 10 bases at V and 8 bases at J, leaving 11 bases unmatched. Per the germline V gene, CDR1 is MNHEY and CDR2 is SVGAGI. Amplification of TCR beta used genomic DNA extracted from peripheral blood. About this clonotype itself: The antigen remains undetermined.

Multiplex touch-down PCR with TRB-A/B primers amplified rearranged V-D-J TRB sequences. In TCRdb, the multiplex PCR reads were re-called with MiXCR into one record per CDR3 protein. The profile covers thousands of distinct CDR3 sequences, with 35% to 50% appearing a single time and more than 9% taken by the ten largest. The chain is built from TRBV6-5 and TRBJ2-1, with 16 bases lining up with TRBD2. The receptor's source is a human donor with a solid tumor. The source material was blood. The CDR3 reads CATKKGGLAGGHEQFF. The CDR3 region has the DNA TGTGCCACTAAGAAAGGGGGACTAGCGGGGGGGCATGAGCAGTTCTTC.